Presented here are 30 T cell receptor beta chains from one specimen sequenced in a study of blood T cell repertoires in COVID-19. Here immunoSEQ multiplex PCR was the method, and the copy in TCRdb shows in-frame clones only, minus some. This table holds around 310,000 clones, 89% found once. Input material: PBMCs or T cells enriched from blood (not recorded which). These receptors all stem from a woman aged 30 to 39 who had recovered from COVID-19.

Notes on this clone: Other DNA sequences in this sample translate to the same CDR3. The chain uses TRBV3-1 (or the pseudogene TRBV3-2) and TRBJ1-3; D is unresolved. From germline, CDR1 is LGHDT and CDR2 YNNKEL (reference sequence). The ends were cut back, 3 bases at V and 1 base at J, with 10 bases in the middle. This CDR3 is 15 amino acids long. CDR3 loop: CASSQAGTSGNTIYF. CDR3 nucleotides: TGTGCCAGCAGCCAGGCAGGTACTTCTGGAAACACCATATATTTT.

Written as DNA, the CDR3 is TGTGCCAGTACCAGGGATAATTCACCCCTCCACTTT. Translated: CASTRDNSPLHF. The gene calls are TRBV28 and TRBJ1-6; D might be TRBD1 (5 bases). The CDR3 consists of 12 residues. The germline gives CDR1 MDHEN, CDR2 SYDVKM. V was pared by 9 bases and J by 5 bases, with 8 bases between.

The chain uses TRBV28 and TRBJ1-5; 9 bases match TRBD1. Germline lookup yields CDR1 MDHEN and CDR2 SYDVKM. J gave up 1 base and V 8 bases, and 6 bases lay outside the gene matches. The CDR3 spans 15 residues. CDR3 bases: TGTGCCAGCGGCAGGACAGGGGAAAGCAATCAGCCCCAGCATTTT. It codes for CASGRTGESNQPQHF. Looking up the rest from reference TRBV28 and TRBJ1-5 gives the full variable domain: DVKVTQSSRYLVKRTGEKVFLECVQDMDHENMFWYRQDPGLGLRLIYFSYDVKMKEKGDIPEGYSVSREKKERFSLILESASTNQTSMYLCASGRTGESNQPQHFGDGTRLSIL.

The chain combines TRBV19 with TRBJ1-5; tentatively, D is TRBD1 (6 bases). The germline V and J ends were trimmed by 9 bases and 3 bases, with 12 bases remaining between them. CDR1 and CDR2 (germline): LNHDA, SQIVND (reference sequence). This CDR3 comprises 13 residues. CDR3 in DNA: TGTGCCAGCCGAGGACAGAACAATCAGCCCCAGCATTTT. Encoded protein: CASRGQNNQPQHF.

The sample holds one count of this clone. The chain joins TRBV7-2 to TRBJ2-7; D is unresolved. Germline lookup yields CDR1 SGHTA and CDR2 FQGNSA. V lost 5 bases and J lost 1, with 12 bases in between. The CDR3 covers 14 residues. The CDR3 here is CASSLLDVSYEQYF. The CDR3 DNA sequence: TGTGCCAGCAGCCTCCTAGACGTGTCCTACGAGCAGTACTTC. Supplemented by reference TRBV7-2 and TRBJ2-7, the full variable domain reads GAGVSQSPSNKVTEKGKDVELRCDPISGHTALYWYRQSLGQGLEFLIYFQGNSAPDKSGLPSDRFSAERTGGSVSTLTIQRTQQEDSAVYLCASSLLDVSYEQYFGPGTRLTVT.

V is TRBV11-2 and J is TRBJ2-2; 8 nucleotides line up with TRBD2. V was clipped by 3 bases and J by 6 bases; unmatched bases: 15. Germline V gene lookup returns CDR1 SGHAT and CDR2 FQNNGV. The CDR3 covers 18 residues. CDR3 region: CASSFLYRGTRKSGELFF. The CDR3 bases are TGTGCCAGCAGCTTCCTGTACCGGGGGACTAGAAAGTCCGGGGAGCTGTTTTTT.

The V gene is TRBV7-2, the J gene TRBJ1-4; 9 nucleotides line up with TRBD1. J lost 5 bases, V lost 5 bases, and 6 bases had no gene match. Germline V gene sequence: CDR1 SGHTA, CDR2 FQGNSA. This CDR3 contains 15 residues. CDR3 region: CASSPWTGANEKLFF. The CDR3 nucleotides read TGTGCCAGCAGCCCGTGGACAGGGGCAAATGAAAAACTGTTTTTT. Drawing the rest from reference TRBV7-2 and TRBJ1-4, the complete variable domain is GAGVSQSPSNKVTEKGKDVELRCDPISGHTALYWYRQSLGQGLEFLIYFQGNSAPDKSGLPSDRFSAERTGGSVSTLTIQRTQQEDSAVYLCASSPWTGANEKLFFGSGTQLSVL.

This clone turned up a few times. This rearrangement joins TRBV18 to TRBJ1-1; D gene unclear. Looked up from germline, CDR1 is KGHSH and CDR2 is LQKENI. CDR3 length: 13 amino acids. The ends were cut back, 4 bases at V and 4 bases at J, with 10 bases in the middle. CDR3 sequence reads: CASSQPLRTEAFF. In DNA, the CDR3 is TGTGCCAGCTCACAGCCCTTGCGCACTGAAGCTTTCTTT.

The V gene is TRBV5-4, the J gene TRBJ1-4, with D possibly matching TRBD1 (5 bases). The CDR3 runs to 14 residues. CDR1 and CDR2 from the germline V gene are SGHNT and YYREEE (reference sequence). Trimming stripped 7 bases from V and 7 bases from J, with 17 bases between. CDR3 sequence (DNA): TGTGCCAGCCACGTTCAGGGAATAGTTGAAAAACTGTTTTTT. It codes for CASHVQGIVEKLFF.

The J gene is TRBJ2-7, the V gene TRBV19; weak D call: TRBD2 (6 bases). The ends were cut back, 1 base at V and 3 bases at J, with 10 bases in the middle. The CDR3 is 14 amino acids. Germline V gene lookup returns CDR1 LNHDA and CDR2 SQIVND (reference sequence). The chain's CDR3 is CASSIGSSGYEQYF. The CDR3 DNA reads TGTGCCAGTAGTATAGGGAGTAGCGGCTACGAGCAGTACTTC. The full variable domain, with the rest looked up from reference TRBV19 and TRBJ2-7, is DGGITQSPKYLFRKEGQNVTLSCEQNLNHDAMYWYRQDPGQGLRLIYYSQIVNDFQKGDIAEGYSVSREKKESFPLTVTSAQKNPTAFYLCASSIGSSGYEQYFGPGTRLTVT.

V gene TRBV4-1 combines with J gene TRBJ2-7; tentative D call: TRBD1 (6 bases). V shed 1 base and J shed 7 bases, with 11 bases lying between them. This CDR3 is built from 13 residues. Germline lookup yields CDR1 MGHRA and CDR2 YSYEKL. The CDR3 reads CASSQAVGGEQYF. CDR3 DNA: TGCGCCAGCAGCCAAGCGGTAGGGGGTGAGCAGTACTTC.

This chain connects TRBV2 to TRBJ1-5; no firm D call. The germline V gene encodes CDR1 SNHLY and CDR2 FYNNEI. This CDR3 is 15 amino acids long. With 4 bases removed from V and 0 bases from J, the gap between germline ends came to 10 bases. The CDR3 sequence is CASSADSYSNQPQHF. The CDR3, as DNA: TGTGCCAGCAGTGCAGACTCCTATAGCAATCAGCCCCAGCATTTT. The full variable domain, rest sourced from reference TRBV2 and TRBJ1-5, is EPEVTQTPSHQVTQMGQEVILRCVPISNHLYFYWYRQILGQKVEFLVSFYNNEISEKSEIFDDQFSVERPDGSNFTLKIRSTKLEDSAMYFCASSADSYSNQPQHFGDGTRLSIL.

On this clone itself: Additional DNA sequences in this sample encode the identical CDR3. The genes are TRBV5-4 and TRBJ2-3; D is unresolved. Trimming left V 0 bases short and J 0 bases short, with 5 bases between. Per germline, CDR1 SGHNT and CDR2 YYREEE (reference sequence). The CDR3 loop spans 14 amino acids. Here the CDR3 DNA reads TGTGCCAGCAGCTTGGGCGCTAGCACAGATACGCAGTATTTT. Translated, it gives CASSLGASTDTQYF.

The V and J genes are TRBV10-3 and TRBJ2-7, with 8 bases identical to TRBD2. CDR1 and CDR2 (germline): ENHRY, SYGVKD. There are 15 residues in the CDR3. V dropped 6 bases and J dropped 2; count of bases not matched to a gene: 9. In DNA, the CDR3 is TGTGCCATCAGCTCACAGCGGGAGTTACCCTACGAGCAGTACTTC. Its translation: CAISSQRELPYEQYF.

This CDR3 is CASTPQTGIYF. Written as DNA, the CDR3 is TGCGCCAGCACTCCTCAGACAGGGATATATTTT. The V call is TRBV23-1, the J call TRBJ1-3, with 7 bases matching TRBD1. TRBV23-1 is known as an ORF, though its function is uncertain. With 7 bases clipped from V and 13 bases from J, the junction kept 7 bases outside the gene matches. The CDR3 covers 11 residues.

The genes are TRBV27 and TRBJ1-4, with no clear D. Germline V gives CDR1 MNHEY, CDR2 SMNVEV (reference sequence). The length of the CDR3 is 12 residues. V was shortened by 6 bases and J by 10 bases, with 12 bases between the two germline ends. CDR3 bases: TGTGCCAGCAGCTCCGGTGGTGGAAAACTGTTTTTT. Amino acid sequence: CASSSGGGKLFF.

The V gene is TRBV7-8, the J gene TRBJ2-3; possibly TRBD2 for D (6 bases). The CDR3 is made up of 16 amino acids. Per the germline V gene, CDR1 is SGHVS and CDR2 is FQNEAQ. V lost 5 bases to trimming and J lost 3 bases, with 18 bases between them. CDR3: CASSPLAIRRTDTQYF. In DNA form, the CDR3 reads TGTGCCAGCAGCCCACTAGCAATCCGGCGTACAGATACGCAGTATTTT.

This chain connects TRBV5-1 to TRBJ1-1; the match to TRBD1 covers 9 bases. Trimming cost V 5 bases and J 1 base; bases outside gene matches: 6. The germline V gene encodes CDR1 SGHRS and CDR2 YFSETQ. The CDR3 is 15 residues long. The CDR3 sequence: CASRGTGFGNTEAFF. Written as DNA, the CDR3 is TGCGCCAGCAGGGGGACAGGGTTCGGGAACACTGAAGCTTTCTTT.

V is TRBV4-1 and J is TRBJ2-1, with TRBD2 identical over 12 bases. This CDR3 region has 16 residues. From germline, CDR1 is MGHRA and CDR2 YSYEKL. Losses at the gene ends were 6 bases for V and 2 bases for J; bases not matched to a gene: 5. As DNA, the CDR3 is TGCGCCAGCAGGCCGACTAGCGGGAGCCCCTACAATGAGCAGTTCTTC. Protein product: CASRPTSGSPYNEQFF.

CDR3 residues: CASTAQGGGQPQHF. For the CDR3, the DNA is TGTGCCAGCACGGCCCAGGGGGGAGGTCAGCCCCAGCATTTT. The chain employs TRBV2 and TRBJ1-5; 7 nucleotides line up with TRBD1. Germline V lookup: CDR1 SNHLY, CDR2 FYNNEI. V lost 7 bases and J lost 6; bases outside the gene matches: 9. The length of the CDR3 is 14 residues.

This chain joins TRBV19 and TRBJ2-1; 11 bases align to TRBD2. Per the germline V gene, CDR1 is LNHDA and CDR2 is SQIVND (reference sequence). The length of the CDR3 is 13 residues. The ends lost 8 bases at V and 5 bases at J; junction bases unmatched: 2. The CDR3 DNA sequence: TGTGCCAGTTCGGGACTAGCGGACAATGAGCAGTTCTTC. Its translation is CASSGLADNEQFF. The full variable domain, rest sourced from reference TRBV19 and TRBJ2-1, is DGGITQSPKYLFRKEGQNVTLSCEQNLNHDAMYWYRQDPGQGLRLIYYSQIVNDFQKGDIAEGYSVSREKKESFPLTVTSAQKNPTAFYLCASSGLADNEQFFGPGTRLTVL.

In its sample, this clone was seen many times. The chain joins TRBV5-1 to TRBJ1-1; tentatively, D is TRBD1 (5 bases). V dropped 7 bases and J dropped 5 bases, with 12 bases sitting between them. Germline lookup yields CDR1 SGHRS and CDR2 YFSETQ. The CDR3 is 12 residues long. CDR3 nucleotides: TGCGCCAGCCGGGACGGGGGAACTGAAGCTTTCTTT. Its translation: CASRDGGTEAFF. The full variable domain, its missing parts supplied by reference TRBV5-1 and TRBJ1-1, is KAGVTQTPRYLIKTRGQQVTLSCSPISGHRSVSWYQQTPGQGLQFLFEYFSETQRNKGNFPGRFSGRQFSNSRSEMNVSTLELGDSALYLCASRDGGTEAFFGQGTRLTVV.

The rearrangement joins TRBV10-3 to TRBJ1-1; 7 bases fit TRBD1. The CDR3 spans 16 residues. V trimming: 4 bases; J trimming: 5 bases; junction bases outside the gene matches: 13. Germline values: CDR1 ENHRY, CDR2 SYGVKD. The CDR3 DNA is TGTGCCATCAGTGTGTTAGCGGCAGGGGGAGGAACTGAAGCTTTCTTT. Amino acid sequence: CAISVLAAGGGTEAFF.

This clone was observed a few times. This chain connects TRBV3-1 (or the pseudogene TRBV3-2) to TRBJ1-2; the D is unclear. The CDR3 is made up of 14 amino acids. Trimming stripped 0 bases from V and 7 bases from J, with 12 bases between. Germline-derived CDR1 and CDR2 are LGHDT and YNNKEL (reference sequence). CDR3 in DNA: TGTGCCAGCAGCCAAGACGCGGGGTCTGGTGGCTACACCTTC. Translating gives CASSQDAGSGGYTF.

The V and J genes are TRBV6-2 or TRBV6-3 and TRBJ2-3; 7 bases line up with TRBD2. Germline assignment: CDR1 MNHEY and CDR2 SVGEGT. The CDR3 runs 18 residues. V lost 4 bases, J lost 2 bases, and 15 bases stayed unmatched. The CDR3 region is CASSSPSPEGGVTDTQYF. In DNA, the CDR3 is TGTGCCAGCAGTTCCCCGTCCCCCGAGGGAGGGGTCACAGATACGCAGTATTTT.

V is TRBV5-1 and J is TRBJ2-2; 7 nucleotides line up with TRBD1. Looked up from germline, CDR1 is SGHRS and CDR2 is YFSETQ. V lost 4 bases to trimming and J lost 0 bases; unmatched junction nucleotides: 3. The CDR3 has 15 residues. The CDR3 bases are TGCGCCAGCAGCCCCGGGACAGCGAACACCGGGGAGCTGTTTTTT. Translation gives CASSPGTANTGELFF.

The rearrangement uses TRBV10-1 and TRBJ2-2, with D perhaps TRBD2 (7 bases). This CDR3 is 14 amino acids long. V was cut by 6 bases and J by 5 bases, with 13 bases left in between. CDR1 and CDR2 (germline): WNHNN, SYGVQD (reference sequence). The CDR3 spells CASRAGHLTGELFF. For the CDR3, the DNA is TGCGCCAGCAGAGCGGGACACCTGACCGGGGAGCTGTTTTTT.

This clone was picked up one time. The CDR3 loop is CASSLRGVGNQPQHF. CDR3 nucleotides: TGTGCCAGCAGCCTCAGGGGGGTCGGCAATCAGCCCCAGCATTTT. The chain has TRBV28 and TRBJ1-5, with 7 bases aligning to TRBD1. The CDR3 totals 15 residues. Germline values: CDR1 MDHEN, CDR2 SYDVKM. V shed 6 bases, J shed 2 bases, and the junction held 7 bases outside the gene matches.

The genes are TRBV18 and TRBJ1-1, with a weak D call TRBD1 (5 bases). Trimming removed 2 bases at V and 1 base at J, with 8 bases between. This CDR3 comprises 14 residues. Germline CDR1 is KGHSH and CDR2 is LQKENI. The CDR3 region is CASSPWGRNTEAFF. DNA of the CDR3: TGTGCCAGCTCACCATGGGGCCGGAACACTGAAGCTTTCTTT.

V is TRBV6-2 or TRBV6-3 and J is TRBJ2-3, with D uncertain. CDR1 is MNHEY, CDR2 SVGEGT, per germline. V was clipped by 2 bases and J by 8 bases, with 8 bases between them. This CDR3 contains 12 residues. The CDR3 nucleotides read TGTGCCAGCAGTTACCCCCAGTCTACGCAGTATTTT. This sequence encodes CASSYPQSTQYF.